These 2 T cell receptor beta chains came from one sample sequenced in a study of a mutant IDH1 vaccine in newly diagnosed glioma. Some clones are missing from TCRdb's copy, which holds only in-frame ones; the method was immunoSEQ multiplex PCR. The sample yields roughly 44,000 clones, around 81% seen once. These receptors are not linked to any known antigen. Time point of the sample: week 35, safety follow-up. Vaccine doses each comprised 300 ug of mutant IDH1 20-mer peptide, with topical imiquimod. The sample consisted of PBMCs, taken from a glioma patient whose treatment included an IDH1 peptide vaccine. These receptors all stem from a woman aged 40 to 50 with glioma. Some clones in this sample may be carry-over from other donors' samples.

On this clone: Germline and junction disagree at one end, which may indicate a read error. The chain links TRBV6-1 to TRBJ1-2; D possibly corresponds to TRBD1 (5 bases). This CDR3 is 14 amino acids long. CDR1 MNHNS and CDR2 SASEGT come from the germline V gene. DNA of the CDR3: TGTGCCAGCAGCGAAGGCAGGGCATACTATGGCTACACCTTC. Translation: CASSEGRAYYGYTF.

The CDR3 is CASSQDPGNTIYF. The CDR3, as DNA: TGTGCCAGCAGCCAAGATCCCGGAAACACCATATATTTT. The rearrangement links TRBV14 to TRBJ1-3; D remains unclear. The CDR3 extends over 13 amino acids. Trimming took off 0 bases at V and 4 bases at J, with 4 bases between the two ends. Germline CDR1 reads SGHDN; CDR2 reads FVKESK. Filled out from reference TRBV14 and TRBJ1-3, the complete variable domain reads EAGVTQFPSHSVIEKGQTVTLRCDPISGHDNLYWYRRVMGKEIKFLLHFVKESKQDESGMPNNRFLAERTGGTYSTLKVQPAELEDSGVYFCASSQDPGNTIYFGEGSWLTVV.